What follows are 8 T cell receptor beta chains derived from one specimen sequenced in a study of T cells in tuberculosis. This table comes from immunoSEQ multiplex PCR, and its TCRdb copy is limited to in-frame clones, with some not included. Of over 30,000 clones listed, roughly 92% are singletons. The sequenced sample consisted of PBMCs. The receptors here all came from a donor under 30 with latent tuberculosis or without tuberculosis infection. Some clones in this sample may be carry-over from other donors' samples.

The genes are TRBV5-1 and TRBJ2-1; 7 bases match TRBD2. The germline V gene has CDR1 SGHRS and CDR2 YFSETQ. The J segment lost 0 bases and the V segment lost 4 bases, leaving 7 bases of the junction unmatched. The CDR3 is 16 amino acids. DNA for the CDR3: TGCGCCAGCAGCCCCGGGGGGTCAGGCTCCTACAATGAGCAGTTCTTC. Its protein is CASSPGGSGSYNEQFF.

This rearrangement joins TRBV27 to TRBJ2-7; 9 bases fit TRBD2. Trimming took 7 bases from V and 0 from J; bases not matched to a gene: 7. The CDR3 totals 15 residues. Germline V lookup: CDR1 MNHEY, CDR2 SMNVEV (reference sequence). CDR3 loop: CASKRTSADSYEQYF. Here the CDR3 DNA reads TGTGCCAGCAAACGGACTAGCGCTGACTCCTACGAGCAGTACTTC.

The gene calls are TRBV4-1 and TRBJ2-2, with TRBD1 matching over 7 bases. The trim removed 7 bases at V and 3 bases at J, leaving 8 bases unmatched. The CDR3 covers 15 residues. Germline V gene sequence: CDR1 MGHRA, CDR2 YSYEKL. CDR3 in DNA: TGCGCCAGCACTAAGACAGGGTGGGACACCGGGGAGCTGTTTTTT. Translating gives CASTKTGWDTGELFF.

V gene TRBV27 combines with J gene TRBJ2-7, with D perhaps TRBD2 (5 bases). Germline-derived CDR1 and CDR2 are MNHEY and SMNVEV (reference sequence). V was clipped by 4 bases and J by 5 bases, with 15 bases between them. CDR3 size: 14 residues. The CDR3 loop is CASSSGPGWNEQYF. Written as DNA, the CDR3 is TGTGCCAGCAGTTCCGGACCGGGGTGGAACGAGCAGTACTTC.

The V and J genes are TRBV4-1 and TRBJ1-1; 7 bases are shared with TRBD1. CDR1 and CDR2 from the germline V gene are MGHRA and YSYEKL. This CDR3 has 16 residues. V was clipped by 1 base and J by 1 base; unmatched bases: 6. CDR3 sequence reads: CASSQVRRGRNTEAFF. The CDR3 DNA reads TGCGCCAGCAGCCAAGTTAGAAGGGGGCGGAACACTGAAGCTTTCTTT.

This clone was recorded only once. The chain employs TRBV18 and TRBJ1-1; D gene ambiguous. This CDR3 comprises 16 residues. Germline V gene sequence: CDR1 KGHSH, CDR2 LQKENI. Trimming left V 1 base short and J 0 bases short, with 12 bases between. The CDR3 nucleotides read TGTGCCAGCTCACCACGCCCGCGGCGAGTGAACACTGAAGCTTTCTTT. It yields the protein CASSPRPRRVNTEAFF.

This clone has only one observation. This chain joins TRBV5-1 and TRBJ2-1, with D perhaps matching TRBD2 (6 bases). Germline V gives CDR1 SGHRS, CDR2 YFSETQ. V was clipped by 6 bases and J by 6 bases, with 13 bases between them. The CDR3 is 13 residues long. CDR3 bases: TGCGCCAGCACACAACGGGAGATCAATGAGCAGTTCTTC. It codes for CASTQREINEQFF.

The V call is TRBV5-1, the J call TRBJ1-3, with TRBD1 as a possible D gene (5 bases). Germline CDR1 and CDR2: SGHRS and YFSETQ. The CDR3 runs 15 residues. The ends were cut back, 5 bases at V and 0 bases at J, with 12 bases in the middle. The CDR3 protein is CASRGPESSGNTIYF. The CDR3 DNA reads as TGCGCCAGCAGGGGGCCAGAAAGCTCTGGAAACACCATATATTTT.